This is a list of T cell receptor beta chains from one sample in a study of blood T cell repertoires in COVID-19. Sequenced by immunoSEQ multiplex PCR; TCRdb stores in-frame clones only, minus some. The sample contains about 160,000 clones, 70% to 90% of which appear only once. The sequencing input was peripheral blood. The receptor source for this set is a man between 40 and 49 years old with acute or convalescent COVID-19. Each CDR3 is given with its conserved first and last residue. The D gene is left open where the match is weak. Clone size appears in some rows only: once, few, many, or a class for an expanded clone.

v_gene: TRBV7-2; abundance: .; j_gene: TRBJ2-7; d_gene: .; CDR3aa: CASSLETGSYEQYF; CDR3nt: TGTGCCAGCAGCTTGGAGACAGGTTCCTACGAGCAGTACTTC
v_gene: TRBV28; abundance: .; j_gene: TRBJ2-1; d_gene: .; CDR3aa: CASSYGGPYNEQFF; CDR3nt: TGTGCCAGCAGTTACGGGGGGCCCTACAATGAGCAGTTCTTC
v_gene: TRBV5-4; abundance: .; j_gene: TRBJ2-7; d_gene: TRBD1; CDR3aa: CASSLIPPDQGGGTSYEQYF; CDR3nt: TGTGCCAGCAGCTTGATTCCCCCCGACCAAGGGGGCGGAACGTCCTACGAGCAGTACTTC
v_gene: TRBV6-5; abundance: .; j_gene: TRBJ1-5; d_gene: .; CDR3aa: CASSPNRAQPQHF; CDR3nt: TGTGCCAGCAGTCCTAACAGGGCTCAGCCCCAGCATTTT
v_gene: TRBV10-2; abundance: once; j_gene: TRBJ1-5; d_gene: .; CDR3aa: CASSGRGGQPQHF; CDR3nt: TGCGCCAGCAGTGGAAGGGGTGGTCAGCCCCAGCATTTT
v_gene: TRBV7-3; abundance: .; j_gene: TRBJ1-2; d_gene: .; CDR3aa: CASSLSGDGGYTF; CDR3nt: TGTGCCAGCAGCTTATCAGGGGACGGAGGCTACACCTTC
v_gene: TRBV25-1; abundance: .; j_gene: TRBJ1-1; d_gene: .; CDR3aa: CASSLPDKNTEAFF; CDR3nt: TGTGCCAGCAGTCTACCTGACAAGAACACTGAAGCTTTCTTT
v_gene: TRBV6-5; abundance: .; j_gene: TRBJ2-1; d_gene: TRBD1; CDR3aa: CASSLVGTGGNEQFF; CDR3nt: TGTGCCAGCAGTCTGGTAGGGACAGGGGGCAATGAGCAGTTCTTC
v_gene: TRBV10-3; abundance: .; j_gene: TRBJ2-1; d_gene: .; CDR3aa: CAISGDKSTEFF; CDR3nt: TGTGCCATCAGTGGGGACAAGTCGACCGAGTTCTTC
v_gene: TRBV7-2; abundance: .; j_gene: TRBJ1-3; d_gene: TRBD1; CDR3aa: CASSSDRVPGNTIYF; CDR3nt: TGTGCCAGCAGCTCCGACAGGGTCCCTGGAAACACCATATATTTT
v_gene: TRBV6-5; abundance: once; j_gene: TRBJ1-1; d_gene: TRBD1; CDR3aa: CASSDSRGMNTEAFF; CDR3nt: TGTGCCAGCAGCGACTCCAGGGGGATGAACACTGAAGCTTTCTTT
v_gene: TRBV7-9; abundance: .; j_gene: TRBJ1-1; d_gene: .; CDR3aa: CASSPFMNTEAFF; CDR3nt: TGTGCCAGCAGCCCCTTTATGAACACTGAAGCTTTCTTT
v_gene: TRBV7-3; abundance: .; j_gene: TRBJ1-1; d_gene: .; CDR3aa: CASSLSGGAEAFF; CDR3nt: TGTGCCAGCAGCTTAAGCGGGGGGGCTGAAGCTTTCTTT
v_gene: TRBV5-5; abundance: .; j_gene: TRBJ1-5; d_gene: .; CDR3aa: CASSLGNNQPQHF; CDR3nt: TGTGCCAGCAGCTTGGGTAACAATCAGCCCCAGCATTTT
v_gene: TRBV11-3; abundance: .; j_gene: TRBJ2-1; d_gene: TRBD1; CDR3aa: CASSRQGFGEQFF; CDR3nt: TGTGCCAGCAGTCGACAGGGGTTCGGTGAGCAGTTCTTC
v_gene: TRBV10-3; abundance: .; j_gene: TRBJ2-3; d_gene: .; CDR3aa: CALRDTLSTDTQYF; CDR3nt: TGTGCCCTCCGGGACACCCTTAGCACAGATACGCAGTATTTT
v_gene: TRBV11-3; abundance: .; j_gene: TRBJ1-1; d_gene: .; CDR3aa: CASSSFTGSSEAFF; CDR3nt: TGTGCCAGCAGCTCCTTTACAGGGTCTTCTGAAGCTTTCTTT
v_gene: TRBV4-1; abundance: .; j_gene: TRBJ1-2; d_gene: TRBD1; CDR3aa: CASSQDPQGATSLGYTF; CDR3nt: TGCGCCAGCAGCCAAGACCCTCAGGGGGCGACTTCTCTTGGCTACACCTTC
v_gene: TRBV5-1; abundance: .; j_gene: TRBJ1-4; d_gene: TRBD1; CDR3aa: CASSVGGYEKLFF; CDR3nt: TGCGCCAGCAGCGTAGGGGGCTATGAAAAACTGTTTTTT
v_gene: TRBV28; abundance: .; j_gene: TRBJ2-7; d_gene: .; CDR3aa: CASSNSRTLYEQYF; CDR3nt: TGTGCCAGCAGTAATTCTAGAACCCTCTACGAGCAGTACTTC
v_gene: TRBV4-1; abundance: .; j_gene: TRBJ2-7; d_gene: TRBD1; CDR3aa: CASSQPGQGTYEQYF; CDR3nt: TGCGCCAGCAGCCAGCCGGGACAGGGTACCTACGAGCAGTACTTC
v_gene: TRBV19; abundance: few; j_gene: TRBJ1-1; d_gene: .; CDR3aa: CASSHTATFNTEAFF; CDR3nt: TGTGCCAGTAGTCACACAGCTACCTTCAACACTGAAGCTTTCTTT
v_gene: TRBV20-1; abundance: .; j_gene: TRBJ1-2; d_gene: TRBD1; CDR3aa: CSLGQDMTYTF; CDR3nt: TGCAGCCTGGGACAGGATATGACCTACACCTTC
v_gene: TRBV2; abundance: .; j_gene: TRBJ2-7; d_gene: TRBD2; CDR3aa: CASFDVLAVRYEQYF; CDR3nt: TGTGCCAGCTTTGACGTCCTAGCGGTCCGATACGAGCAGTACTTC
v_gene: TRBV19; abundance: .; j_gene: TRBJ2-1; d_gene: TRBD2; CDR3aa: CASSILLATLSYNEQFF; CDR3nt: TGTGCCAGTAGTATTTTACTAGCGACCCTGTCCTACAATGAGCAGTTCTTC
v_gene: TRBV11-3; abundance: .; j_gene: TRBJ2-3; d_gene: TRBD1; CDR3aa: CASSSGQSSTDTQYF; CDR3nt: TGTGCCAGCAGCTCGGGACAGTCTAGCACAGATACGCAGTATTTT
v_gene: TRBV3-1/TRBV3-2; abundance: .; j_gene: TRBJ1-2; d_gene: .; CDR3aa: CASSPNQPGQNYGYTF; CDR3nt: TGTGCCAGCAGCCCGAATCAACCCGGACAGAACTATGGCTACACCTTC
v_gene: TRBV5-8; abundance: .; j_gene: TRBJ2-1; d_gene: TRBD2; CDR3aa: CASSPGGGQQFF; CDR3nt: TGTGCCAGCAGCCCGGGGGGGGGCCAGCAGTTCTTC
v_gene: TRBV27; abundance: .; j_gene: TRBJ2-1; d_gene: .; CDR3aa: CASSSISVGADNEQFF; CDR3nt: TGTGCCAGCAGTTCTATTAGCGTGGGGGCGGACAATGAGCAGTTCTTC
v_gene: TRBV19; abundance: .; j_gene: TRBJ1-2; d_gene: .; CDR3aa: CASTNFYGYTF; CDR3nt: TGTGCCAGTACCAATTTCTATGGCTACACCTTC
v_gene: TRBV5-6; abundance: .; j_gene: TRBJ1-2; d_gene: TRBD1; CDR3aa: CASSLAGQGNYGYTF; CDR3nt: TGTGCCAGCAGCTTGGCCGGACAGGGGAACTATGGCTACACCTTC
v_gene: TRBV11-2; abundance: .; j_gene: TRBJ2-7; d_gene: .; CDR3aa: CASSSRLAGTYEQYF; CDR3nt: TGTGCCAGCAGCTCCAGACTGGCGGGGACCTACGAGCAGTACTTC
v_gene: TRBV6-5; abundance: .; j_gene: TRBJ1-2; d_gene: .; CDR3aa: CASSPRGSGYGYTF; CDR3nt: TGTGCCAGCAGCCCCCGAGGCAGCGGATATGGCTACACCTTC
v_gene: TRBV20-1; abundance: .; j_gene: TRBJ1-1; d_gene: TRBD1; CDR3aa: CSAQGAYEAFF; CDR3nt: TGCAGTGCCCAGGGGGCCTATGAAGCTTTCTTT
v_gene: TRBV30; abundance: .; j_gene: TRBJ1-2; d_gene: .; CDR3aa: CAWSVLPLPGYTF; CDR3nt: TGTGCCTGGAGTGTCCTTCCTCTCCCCGGCTACACCTTC
v_gene: TRBV7-9; abundance: .; j_gene: TRBJ1-5; d_gene: TRBD1; CDR3aa: CASSLEWGTAYSNQPQHF; CDR3nt: TGTGCCAGCAGCTTAGAGTGGGGGACAGCATATAGCAATCAGCCCCAGCATTTT
v_gene: TRBV5-1; abundance: .; j_gene: TRBJ1-1; d_gene: TRBD1; CDR3aa: CASSEGQGTEAFF; CDR3nt: TGCGCCAGCAGCGAGGGACAGGGCACTGAAGCTTTCTTT